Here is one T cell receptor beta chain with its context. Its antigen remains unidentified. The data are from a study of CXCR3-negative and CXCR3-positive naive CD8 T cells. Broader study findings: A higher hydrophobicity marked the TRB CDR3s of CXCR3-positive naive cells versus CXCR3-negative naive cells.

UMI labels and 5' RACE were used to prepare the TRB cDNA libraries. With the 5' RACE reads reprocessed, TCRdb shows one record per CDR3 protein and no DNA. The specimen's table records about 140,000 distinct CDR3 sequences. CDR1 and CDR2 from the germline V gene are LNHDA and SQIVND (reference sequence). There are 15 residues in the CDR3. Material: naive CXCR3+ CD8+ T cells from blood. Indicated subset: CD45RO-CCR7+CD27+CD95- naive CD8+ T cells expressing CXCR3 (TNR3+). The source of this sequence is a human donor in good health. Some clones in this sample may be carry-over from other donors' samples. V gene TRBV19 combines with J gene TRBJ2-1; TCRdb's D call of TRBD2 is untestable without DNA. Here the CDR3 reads CASSIGTRSYNEQFF.